This entry concerns a single T cell receptor beta chain. The antigen remains undetermined. Germline CDR1 is KGHSH and CDR2 is LQKENI. J gave up 5 bases and V 3 bases, and 4 bases lay outside the gene matches. This CDR3 spans 14 amino acids. This sample was included in a study of T cell responses to AZD1222 COVID-19 vaccine. Whole-study results and caveats: Repertoires were sampled only after the peak T cell response. White British people made up most donors, females outnumbered males, and clonal diversity was possibly underestimated. Elevations in Spike-specific TCR breadth and depth followed administration of two AZD1222 doses. Just six or seven AZD1222 recipients tested seropositive at baseline.

This table comes from immunoSEQ multiplex PCR, and its TCRdb copy is limited to in-frame clones, with some not included. The sample holds about 140,000 clones, under 95% seen once. The rearrangement links TRBV18 to TRBJ2-3; TRBD1 matches 8 bases. The input for sequencing was peripheral blood, taken on day 0 of AZD1222 vaccination. This clonotype was sampled from an adult in good health. The CDR3 region is CASSPRTGQDTQYF. The CDR3 DNA sequence: TGTGCCAGCTCACCGCGGACAGGGCAAGATACGCAGTATTTT.